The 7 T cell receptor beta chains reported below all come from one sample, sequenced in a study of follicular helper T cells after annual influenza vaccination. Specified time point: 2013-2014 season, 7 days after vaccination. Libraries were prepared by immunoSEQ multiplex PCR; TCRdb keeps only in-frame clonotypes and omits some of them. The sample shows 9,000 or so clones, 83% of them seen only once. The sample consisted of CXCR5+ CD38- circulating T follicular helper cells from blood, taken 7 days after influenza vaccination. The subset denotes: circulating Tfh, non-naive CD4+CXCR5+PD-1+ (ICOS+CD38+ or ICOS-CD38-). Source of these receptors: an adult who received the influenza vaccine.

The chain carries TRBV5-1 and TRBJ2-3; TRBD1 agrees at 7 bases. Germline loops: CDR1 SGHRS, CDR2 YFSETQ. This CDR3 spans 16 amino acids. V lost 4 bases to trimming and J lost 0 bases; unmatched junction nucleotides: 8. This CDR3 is CASSHKGALSTDTQYF. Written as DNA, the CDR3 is TGCGCCAGCAGCCATAAGGGGGCACTAAGCACAGATACGCAGTATTTT.

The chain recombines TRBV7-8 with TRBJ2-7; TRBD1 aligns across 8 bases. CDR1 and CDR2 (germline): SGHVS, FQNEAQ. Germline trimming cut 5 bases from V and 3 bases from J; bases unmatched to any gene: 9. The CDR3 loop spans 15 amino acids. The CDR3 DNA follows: TGTGCCAGCAGCCCTCGGACAGGGATCTTCTACGAGCAGTACTTC. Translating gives CASSPRTGIFYEQYF.

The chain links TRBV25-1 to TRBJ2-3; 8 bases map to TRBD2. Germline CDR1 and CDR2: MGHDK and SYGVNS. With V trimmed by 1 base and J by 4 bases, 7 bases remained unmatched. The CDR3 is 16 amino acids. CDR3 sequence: CASSESRGGLADTQYF. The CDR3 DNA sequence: TGTGCCAGCAGTGAATCACGGGGGGGCCTCGCAGATACGCAGTATTTT.

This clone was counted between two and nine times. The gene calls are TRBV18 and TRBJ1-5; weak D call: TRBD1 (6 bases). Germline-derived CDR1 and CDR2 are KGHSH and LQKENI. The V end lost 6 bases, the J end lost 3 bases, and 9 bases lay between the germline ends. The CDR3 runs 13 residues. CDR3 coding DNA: TGTGCCAGCTCTACAGGGAACAATCAGCCCCAGCATTTT. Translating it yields CASSTGNNQPQHF.

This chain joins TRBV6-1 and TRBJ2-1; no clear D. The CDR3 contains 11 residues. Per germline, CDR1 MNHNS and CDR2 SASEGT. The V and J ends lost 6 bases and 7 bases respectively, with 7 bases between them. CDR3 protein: CASRIRNEQFF. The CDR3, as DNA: TGTGCCAGCAGGATCAGGAATGAGCAGTTCTTC.

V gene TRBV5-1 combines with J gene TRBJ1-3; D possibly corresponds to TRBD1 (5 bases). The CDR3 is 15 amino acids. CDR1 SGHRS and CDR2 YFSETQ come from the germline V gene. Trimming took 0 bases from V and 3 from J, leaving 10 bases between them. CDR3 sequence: CASSLAAGVGNTIYF. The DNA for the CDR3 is TGCGCCAGCAGCTTGGCCGCGGGGGTTGGAAACACCATATATTTT. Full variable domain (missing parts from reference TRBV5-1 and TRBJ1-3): KAGVTQTPRYLIKTRGQQVTLSCSPISGHRSVSWYQQTPGQGLQFLFEYFSETQRNKGNFPGRFSGRQFSNSRSEMNVSTLELGDSALYLCASSLAAGVGNTIYFGEGSWLTVV.

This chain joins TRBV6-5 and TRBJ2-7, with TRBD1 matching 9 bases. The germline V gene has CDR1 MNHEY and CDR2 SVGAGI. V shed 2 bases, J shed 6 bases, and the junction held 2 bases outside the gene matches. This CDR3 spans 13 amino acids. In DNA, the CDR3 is TGTGCCAGCAGTTACGGGGACAGGGCCGAGCAGTACTTC. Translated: CASSYGDRAEQYF.